This TCR beta chain was observed in a study of T cells in Graves' hyperthyroidism and ophthalmopathy. TCR beta CDR3 regions were amplified from RNA transcripts. The HTBI primer set drove a first-round RT-PCR of the TCR CDR3. In TCRdb, the multiplex PCR reads were re-called with MiXCR into one record per CDR3 protein. The data hold hundreds of thousands of distinct CDR3 sequences, with 46% observed a single time. Graves' hyperthyroidism showing no ophthalmopathy progression within 18 months was considered stable. The receptor was derived from a woman aged 18-29 years with Graves' hyperthyroidism. The sample was peripheral blood or thyroid tissue (not recorded which).

The CDR3 protein is CASSQDPEVKEKLFF. CDR3 sequence (DNA): TGTGCCAGCAGCCAAGATCCGGAGGTCAAGGAAAAACTGTTTTTT. J is TRBJ1-4 and V is TRBV14; D gene ambiguous. The germline V gene has CDR1 SGHDN and CDR2 FVKESK. V was cut by 0 bases and J by 8 bases, with 13 bases left in between. The CDR3 loop spans 15 amino acids. Complete variable domain (other parts from reference TRBV14 and TRBJ1-4): EAGVTQFPSHSVIEKGQTVTLRCDPISGHDNLYWYRRVMGKEIKFLLHFVKESKQDESGMPNNRFLAERTGGTYSTLKVQPAELEDSGVYFCASSQDPEVKEKLFFGSGTQLSVL.